Detailed here is one T cell receptor (beta chain). Trimming cost V 5 bases and J 2 bases; bases outside gene matches: 4. There are 15 residues in the CDR3. This entry comes from a study of regulatory T cells in long-lasting Graves disease. iRepertoire HTBI primers and Arm-PCR of CDR3 regions built TCR beta libraries. MiXCR, applied by TCRdb to the multiplex PCR reads, yields one record per CDR3 protein. The sample shows around 400,000 distinct CDR3 sequences, 23% of them seen only once. This sample's time point: persistent/refractory GD, antithyroid drugs over 5 years with positive TRAb. Researchers made the TCR library from RNA that was extracted from PBMCs.

Source: peripheral blood mononuclear cells (PBMCs), taken when the disease was refractory, from a patient treated with antithyroid drugs. This receptor was obtained from a female donor with Graves disease. The rearrangement uses TRBV12-3 or TRBV12-4 and TRBJ2-2, with 8 bases identical to TRBD2. This CDR3 reads CASSTAGGNTGELFF. CDR3 nucleotide sequence: TGTGCCAGCAGTACGGCGGGAGGTAACACCGGGGAGCTGTTTTTT.